This T cell receptor beta chain was profiled in a study of T-cell memory formation after mild COVID-19. This clonotype was found a few times. Its specificity is unknown. One entry per CDR3 protein, called by TCRdb with MiXCR from the 5' RACE reads. Among hundreds of thousands of distinct CDR3 sequences listed, more than 15% were seen once. General study findings and limits: Clones contracting day 15 to 85 were balanced CD4/CD8; later expanders leaned CD4+.

The sequence was collected from a man aged 18 to 30 who had mild COVID-19 (a few samples of this study predate the infection). Cell type and time point are not known. Sequenced input: PBMCs or a T cell subset sorted from them (not recorded which).

The chain's CDR3 is CASSLGQGWNTEAFF. The CDR3, as DNA: TGCGCCAGCAGCTTGGGACAGGGATGGAACACTGAAGCTTTCTTT. The chain uses TRBV5-1 and TRBJ1-1; 7 bases align to TRBD1. Germline CDR1 and CDR2: SGHRS and YFSETQ. J was trimmed by 1 base and V by 0 bases; bases with no gene match: 3. The CDR3 length is 15 residues.